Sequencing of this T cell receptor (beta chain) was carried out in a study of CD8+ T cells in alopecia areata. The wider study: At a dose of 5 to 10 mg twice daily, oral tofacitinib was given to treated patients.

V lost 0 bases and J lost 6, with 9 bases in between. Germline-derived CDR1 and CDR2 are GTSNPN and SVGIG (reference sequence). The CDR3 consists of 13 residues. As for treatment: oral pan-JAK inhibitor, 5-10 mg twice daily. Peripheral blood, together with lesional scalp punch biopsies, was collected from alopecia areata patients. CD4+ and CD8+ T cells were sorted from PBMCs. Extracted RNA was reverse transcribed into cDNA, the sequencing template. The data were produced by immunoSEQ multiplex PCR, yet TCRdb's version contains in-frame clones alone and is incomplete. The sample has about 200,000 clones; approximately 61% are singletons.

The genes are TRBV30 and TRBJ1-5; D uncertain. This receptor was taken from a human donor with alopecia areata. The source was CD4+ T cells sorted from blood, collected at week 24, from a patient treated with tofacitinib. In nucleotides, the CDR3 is TGTGCCTGGAGTGTACGGCCCAGTCAGCCCCAGCATTTT. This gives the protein CAWSVRPSQPQHF.